The 14 T cell receptor beta chains reported below all come from one sample, sequenced in a study of shared T cell receptors in the human thymus. Repertoires were generated with immunoSEQ multiplex PCR, while TCRdb's copy carries only in-frame clones and drops some. The sample has 450,000 to 650,000 clones, around 78% seen once. The same data also went into a second study, on human thymus T cells.

The sequenced material came from thymocytes. The receptors originated from a boy younger than two with a congenital heart defect.

The chain combines TRBV29-1 with TRBJ2-6; 12 nucleotides agree with TRBD2. V shed 5 bases and J 2 bases; nucleotides not matched to a gene: 4. Germline V CDR1 and CDR2: SQVTM, ANQGSEA. The CDR3 has 16 amino acids. The CDR3: CSVRLAGAPGANVLTF. Here the CDR3 DNA reads TGCAGCGTTCGACTAGCGGGAGCTCCTGGGGCCAACGTCCTGACTTTC.

The chain carries TRBV4-3 and TRBJ2-3; TRBD2 is a possible D gene (6 bases). The length of the CDR3 is 16 residues. Trimming removed 1 base from V and 0 bases from J, with 11 bases in between. The germline gives CDR1 LGHNA, CDR2 YSLEER. The CDR3 DNA reads as TGCGCCAGCAGCCAAGCCCCCGGGACTAGCACAGATACGCAGTATTTT. It translates to CASSQAPGTSTDTQYF.

The CDR3 nucleotides read TGTGCCAGCAGCCTAACCGCCAGGGACACCGGGGAGCTGTTTTTT. Translating it yields CASSLTARDTGELFF. The gene calls are TRBV7-6 and TRBJ2-2; TRBD1 is a possible D gene (5 bases). This CDR3 has 15 amino acids. The germline V and J ends were trimmed by 5 bases and 3 bases, with 13 bases remaining between them. Germline V gene data show CDR1 as SGHVS and CDR2 as FNYEAQ.

The chain couples TRBV7-9 to TRBJ2-1; 10 bases align to TRBD2. CDR1 is SEHNR and CDR2 is FQNEAQ in the germline V gene (reference sequence). The V and J ends lost 5 bases and 7 bases, in that order; junction bases with no gene match: 11. The CDR3 extends over 16 amino acids. The CDR3, as DNA: TGTGCCAGCAGCCCAGCAGCGGGAGGGCCATGGAATGAGCAGTTCTTC. It codes for CASSPAAGGPWNEQFF.

The chain combines TRBV6-4 with TRBJ1-2; TRBD1 is a possible D gene (6 bases). CDR1 is MRHNA and CDR2 is SNTAGT in the germline V gene. This CDR3 has 16 amino acids. V lost 0 bases to trimming and J lost 7 bases, with 18 bases between them. The CDR3 nucleotides are TGTGCCAGCAGTGACTCCTTGGACAGCCCTGGGGCTGGCTACACCTTC. Translating it yields CASSDSLDSPGAGYTF.

The chain is built from TRBV5-1 and TRBJ1-1, with a weak D call TRBD1 (5 bases). The ends were cut back, 2 bases at V and 7 bases at J, with 18 bases in the middle. Per the germline V gene, CDR1 is SGHRS and CDR2 is YFSETQ. CDR3 length: 15 residues. The DNA for the CDR3 is TGCGCCAGCAGCTTTTGCAGGGTGGTTTGTGGTGAAGCTTTCTTT. It specifies CASSFCRVVCGEAFF.

The chain combines TRBV15 with TRBJ1-2, with D unclear. Germline V lookup: CDR1 LNHNV, CDR2 YYDKDF (reference sequence). This CDR3 contains 14 residues. V shed 2 bases and J shed 3 bases, with 10 bases lying between them. The CDR3 protein is CATSRIPRYYGYTF. CDR3 nucleotide sequence: TGTGCCACCAGCAGAATTCCCAGATACTATGGCTACACCTTC.

The chain combines TRBV7-8 with TRBJ2-7; 9 nucleotides align to TRBD1. Germline trimming cut 5 bases from V and 2 bases from J; bases unmatched to any gene: 7. This CDR3 comprises 15 residues. Germline lookup yields CDR1 SGHVS and CDR2 FQNEAQ. CDR3 residues: CASSLQGTGTYEQYF. CDR3 coding DNA: TGTGCCAGCAGCCTCCAAGGGACAGGGACCTACGAGCAGTACTTC. Based on the CDR3 plus reference TRBV7-8 and TRBJ2-7, the full variable domain is GAGVSQSPRYKVAKRGQDVALRCDPISGHVSLFWYQQALGQGPEFLTYFQNEAQLDKSGLPSDRFFAERPEGSVSTLKIQRTQQEDSAVYLCASSLQGTGTYEQYFGPGTRLTVT.

The chain has TRBV9 and TRBJ1-1; D is unresolved. Per the germline V gene, CDR1 is SGDLS and CDR2 is YYNGEE. V was cut by 4 bases and J by 1 base, with 8 bases left in between. This CDR3 spans 13 amino acids. CDR3 DNA: TGTGCCAGCAGCCCCTCGGGGAACACTGAAGCTTTCTTT. Translating gives CASSPSGNTEAFF.

The chain links TRBV27 to TRBJ2-7, with TRBD2 identical over 12 bases. CDR3 size: 12 residues. J lost 6 bases, V lost 10 bases, and 4 bases had no gene match. Germline V lookup: CDR1 MNHEY, CDR2 SMNVEV (reference sequence). The CDR3: CATSTSGSEQYF. The CDR3, as DNA: TGTGCCACCTCGACTAGCGGGAGCGAGCAGTACTTC.

The sample holds a few counts of this clone. The chain is built from TRBV9 and TRBJ2-3; tentative D call: TRBD2 (7 bases). The CDR3 totals 15 residues. V lost 1 base and J lost 3, with 12 bases in between. Germline CDR1 reads SGDLS; CDR2 reads YYNGEE. CDR3 bases: TGTGCCAGCAGCGTAAGGGGGAGGGGGACAGATACGCAGTATTTT. Its translation: CASSVRGRGTDTQYF.

The chain joins TRBV30 to TRBJ1-1; no clear D gene. The CDR3 runs 13 residues. Germline CDR1 GTSNPN, CDR2 SVGIG (reference sequence). The V gene lost 3 bases and the J gene lost 0 bases, with 8 bases spanning the gap. The CDR3 region is CAWRTYLNTEAFF. The CDR3 region has the DNA TGTGCCTGGAGAACTTATCTGAACACTGAAGCTTTCTTT. The entire variable domain, with the rest obtained from reference TRBV30 and TRBJ1-1, is as follows: SQTIHQWPATLVQPVGSPLSLECTVEGTSNPNLYWYRQAAGRGLQLLFYSVGIGQISSEVPQNLSASRPQDRQFILSSKKLLLSDSGFYLCAWRTYLNTEAFFGQGTRLTVV.

V and J are TRBV2 and TRBJ2-3; 7 bases fit TRBD2. V lost 4 bases, J lost 4 bases, and 8 bases stayed unmatched. This CDR3 contains 15 residues. Germline CDR1 is SNHLY and CDR2 is FYNNEI. CDR3 DNA sequence: TGTGCCAGCAGTGGTCGGGGCGGGAGCGCAGATACGCAGTATTTT. Translated, it gives CASSGRGGSADTQYF.

The chain joins TRBV28 to TRBJ2-5; perhaps TRBD2 as D (5 bases). The DNA end is more similar to TRBJ2-7, so the J call may be wrong. The CDR3 consists of 12 residues. The germline V gene encodes CDR1 MDHEN and CDR2 SYDVKM. This CDR3 is CASSFIGGEQYF. The CDR3, as DNA: TGTGCCAGCAGTTTCATAGGAGGCGAGCAGTACTTC.